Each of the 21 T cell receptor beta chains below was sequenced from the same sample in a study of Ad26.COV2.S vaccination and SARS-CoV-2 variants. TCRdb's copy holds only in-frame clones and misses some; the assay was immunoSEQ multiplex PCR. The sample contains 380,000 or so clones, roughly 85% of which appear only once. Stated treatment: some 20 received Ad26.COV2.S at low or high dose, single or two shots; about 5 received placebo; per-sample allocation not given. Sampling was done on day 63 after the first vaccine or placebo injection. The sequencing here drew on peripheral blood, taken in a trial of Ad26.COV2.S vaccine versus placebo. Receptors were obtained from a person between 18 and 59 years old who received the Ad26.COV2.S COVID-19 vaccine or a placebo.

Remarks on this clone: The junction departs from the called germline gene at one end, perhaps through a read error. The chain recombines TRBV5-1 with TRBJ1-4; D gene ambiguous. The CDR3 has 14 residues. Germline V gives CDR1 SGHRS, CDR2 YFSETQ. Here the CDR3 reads CASSLLPPDKRAYF. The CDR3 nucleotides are TGCGCCAGCAGCCTGTTGCCCCCAGACAAACGCGCTTACTTT.

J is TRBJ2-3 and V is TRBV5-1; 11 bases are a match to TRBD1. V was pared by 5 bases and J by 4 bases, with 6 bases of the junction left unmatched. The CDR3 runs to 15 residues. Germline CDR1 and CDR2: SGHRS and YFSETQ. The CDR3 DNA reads TGCGCCAGCAGGCCCGGGACAGGGGGAGCAGATACGCAGTATTTT. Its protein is CASRPGTGGADTQYF.

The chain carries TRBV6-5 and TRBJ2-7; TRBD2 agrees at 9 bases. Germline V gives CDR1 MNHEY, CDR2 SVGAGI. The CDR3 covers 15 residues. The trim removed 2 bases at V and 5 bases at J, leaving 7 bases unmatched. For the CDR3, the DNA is TGTGCCAGCAGTTACGGAAGCGGGGGGTATGACGAGCAGTACTTC. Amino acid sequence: CASSYGSGGYDEQYF.

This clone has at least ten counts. The CDR3 DNA reads as TGTGCCAGCAGTGAAGACTGGGGCCCGTTCTTC. This sequence encodes CASSEDWGPFF. The J gene is TRBJ2-1, the V gene TRBV2, with D possibly TRBD1 on 5 matching bases. CDR1 and CDR2 (germline): SNHLY, FYNNEI. V was pared by 1 base and J by 15 bases, with 10 bases between. The CDR3 is 11 amino acids.

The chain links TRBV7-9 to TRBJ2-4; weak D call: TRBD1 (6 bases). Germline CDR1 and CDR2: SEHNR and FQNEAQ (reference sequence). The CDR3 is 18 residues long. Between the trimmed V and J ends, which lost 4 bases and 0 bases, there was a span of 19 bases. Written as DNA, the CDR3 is TGTGCCAGCAGCTCCGTAGACATAACAGGGATAGCCAAAAACATTCAGTACTTC. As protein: CASSSVDITGIAKNIQYF.

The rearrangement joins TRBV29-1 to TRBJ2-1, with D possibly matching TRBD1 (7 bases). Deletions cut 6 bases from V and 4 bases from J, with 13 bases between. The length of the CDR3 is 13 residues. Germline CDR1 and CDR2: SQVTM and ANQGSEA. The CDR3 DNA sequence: TGCAGCGTGCGCCCAGGGGGGTACAATGAGCAGTTCTTC. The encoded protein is CSVRPGGYNEQFF.

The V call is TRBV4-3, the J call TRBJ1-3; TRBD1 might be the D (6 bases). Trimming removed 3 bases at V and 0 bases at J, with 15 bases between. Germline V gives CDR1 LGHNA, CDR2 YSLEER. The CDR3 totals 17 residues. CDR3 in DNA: TGCGCCAGCAGCCAGAGAACAGGGATCACCTCTGGAAACACCATATATTTT. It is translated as CASSQRTGITSGNTIYF.

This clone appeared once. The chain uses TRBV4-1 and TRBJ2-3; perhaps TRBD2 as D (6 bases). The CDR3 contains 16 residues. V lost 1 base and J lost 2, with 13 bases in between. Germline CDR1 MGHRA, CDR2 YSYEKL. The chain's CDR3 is CASSQGHPGDTDTQYF. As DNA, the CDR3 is TGCGCCAGCAGCCAAGGTCATCCGGGGGACACAGATACGCAGTATTTT.

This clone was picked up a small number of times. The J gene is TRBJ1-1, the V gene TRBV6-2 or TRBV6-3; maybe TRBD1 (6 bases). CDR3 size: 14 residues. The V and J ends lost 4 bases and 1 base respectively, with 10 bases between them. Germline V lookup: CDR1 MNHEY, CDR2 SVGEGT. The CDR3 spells CASSSRQANTEAFF. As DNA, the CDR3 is TGTGCCAGCAGTTCCCGACAGGCGAACACTGAAGCTTTCTTT.

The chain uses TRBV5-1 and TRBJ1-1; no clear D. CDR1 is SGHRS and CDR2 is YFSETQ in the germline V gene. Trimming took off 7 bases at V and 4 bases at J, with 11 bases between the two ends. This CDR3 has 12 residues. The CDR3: CASEDRGTEAFF. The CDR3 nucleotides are TGCGCCAGCGAGGACCGGGGCACTGAAGCTTTCTTT.

The chain's CDR3 is CASSLATGMPNVLTF. Here the CDR3 DNA reads TGTGCCAGCAGCTTAGCAACAGGGATGCCCAACGTCCTGACTTTC. The chain recombines TRBV7-9 with TRBJ2-6; possible D gene TRBD1, 6 bases. Germline V CDR1 and CDR2: SEHNR, FQNEAQ (reference sequence). The CDR3 loop spans 15 amino acids. Trimming left V 0 bases short and J 8 bases short, with 11 bases between.

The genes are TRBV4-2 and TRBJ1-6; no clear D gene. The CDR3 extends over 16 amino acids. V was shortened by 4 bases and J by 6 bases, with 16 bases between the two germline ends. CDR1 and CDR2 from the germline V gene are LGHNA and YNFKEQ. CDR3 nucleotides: TGTGCCAGCAGCCCCCGGCCCCCCCGGAGTAATTCACCCCTCCACTTT. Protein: CASSPRPPRSNSPLHF.

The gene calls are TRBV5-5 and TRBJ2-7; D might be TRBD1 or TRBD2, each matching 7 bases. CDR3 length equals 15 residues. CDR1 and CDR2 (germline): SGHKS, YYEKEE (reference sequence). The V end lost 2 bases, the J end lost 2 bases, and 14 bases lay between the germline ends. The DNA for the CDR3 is TGTGCCAGCAGCTTAGCGGGACAGACAACCTACGAGCAGTACTTC. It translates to CASSLAGQTTYEQYF.

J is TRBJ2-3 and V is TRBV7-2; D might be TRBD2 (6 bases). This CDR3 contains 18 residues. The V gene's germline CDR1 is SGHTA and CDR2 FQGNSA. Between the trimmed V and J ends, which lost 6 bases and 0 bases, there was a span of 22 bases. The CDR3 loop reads CASRTYQGAGPSTDTQYF. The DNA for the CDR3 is TGTGCCAGCAGGACTTACCAGGGCGCGGGGCCGAGCACAGATACGCAGTATTTT.

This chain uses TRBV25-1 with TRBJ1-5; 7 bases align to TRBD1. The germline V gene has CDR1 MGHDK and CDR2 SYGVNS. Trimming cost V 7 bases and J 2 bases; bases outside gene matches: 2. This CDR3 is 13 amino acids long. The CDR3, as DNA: TGTGCCAGCAAAGGGACAGGCAATCAGCCCCAGCATTTT. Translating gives CASKGTGNQPQHF.

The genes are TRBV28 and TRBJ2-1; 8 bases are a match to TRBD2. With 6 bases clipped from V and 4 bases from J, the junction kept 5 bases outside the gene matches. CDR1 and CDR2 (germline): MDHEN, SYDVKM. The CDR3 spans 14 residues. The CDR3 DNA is TGTGCCAGCAGGGGCGGGGGGCCTTACAATGAGCAGTTCTTC. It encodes CASRGGGPYNEQFF.

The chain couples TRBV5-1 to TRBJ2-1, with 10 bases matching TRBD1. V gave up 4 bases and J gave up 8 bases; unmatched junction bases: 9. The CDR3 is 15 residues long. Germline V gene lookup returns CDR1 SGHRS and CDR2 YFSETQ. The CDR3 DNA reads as TGCGCCAGCAGCCTATCGGGACAGGGGCTCGATGAGCAGTTCTTC. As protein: CASSLSGQGLDEQFF.

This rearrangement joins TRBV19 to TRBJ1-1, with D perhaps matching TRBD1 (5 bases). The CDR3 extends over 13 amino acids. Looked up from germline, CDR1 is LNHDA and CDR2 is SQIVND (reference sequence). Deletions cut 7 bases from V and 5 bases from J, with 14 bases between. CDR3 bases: TGTGCCAGTAAGTGGTCGGGGCAAACTGAAGCTTTCTTT. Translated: CASKWSGQTEAFF.

CDR3 coding DNA: TGTGCCAGTACCCCAGCAGGGGTCGCCCACTATGGCTACACCTTC. Translation: CASTPAGVAHYGYTF. The chain employs TRBV19 and TRBJ1-2; TRBD1 might be the D (6 bases). This CDR3 contains 15 residues. CDR1 is LNHDA, CDR2 SQIVND, per germline (reference sequence). V was shortened by 7 bases and J by 3 bases, with 18 bases between the two germline ends.

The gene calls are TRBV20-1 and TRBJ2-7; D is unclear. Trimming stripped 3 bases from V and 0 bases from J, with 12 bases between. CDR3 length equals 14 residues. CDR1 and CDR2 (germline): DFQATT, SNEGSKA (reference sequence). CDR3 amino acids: CSASPAAFSYEQYF. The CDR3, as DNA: TGCAGTGCTAGTCCGGCAGCCTTCTCCTACGAGCAGTACTTC.

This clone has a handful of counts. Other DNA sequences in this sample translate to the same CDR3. CDR3 DNA sequence: TGTGCCAGCAGTCCCGGACAGGGGAACACTGAAGCTTTCTTT. This codes for CASSPGQGNTEAFF. This chain uses TRBV27 with TRBJ1-1; TRBD1 matches 8 bases. The CDR3 is made up of 14 amino acids. After removal of 5 bases from V and 1 base from J, the junction contained 3 bases not matched to a gene. Germline CDR1 reads MNHEY; CDR2 reads SMNVEV (reference sequence).